The clone carrying this T cell receptor beta chain was observed a few times. This entry comes from a study of T cells of healthy individuals. TCRdb recomputed calls from the 5' RACE reads with MiXCR, one row per CDR3 protein. Among some 100,000 distinct CDR3 sequences listed, approximately 15% were seen once. V lost 4 bases and J 9 bases, leaving 13 bases between the germline ends. This CDR3 region has 12 residues. CDR1 and CDR2 (germline): MDHEN, SYDVKM. This chain joins TRBV28 and TRBJ2-7, with D perhaps TRBD2 (6 bases). This receptor was obtained from a human donor in good health. As DNA, the CDR3 is TGTGCCAGCAGTTCGGGAGTTGTGGGGCAGTACTTC. Its translation is CASSSGVVGQYF.